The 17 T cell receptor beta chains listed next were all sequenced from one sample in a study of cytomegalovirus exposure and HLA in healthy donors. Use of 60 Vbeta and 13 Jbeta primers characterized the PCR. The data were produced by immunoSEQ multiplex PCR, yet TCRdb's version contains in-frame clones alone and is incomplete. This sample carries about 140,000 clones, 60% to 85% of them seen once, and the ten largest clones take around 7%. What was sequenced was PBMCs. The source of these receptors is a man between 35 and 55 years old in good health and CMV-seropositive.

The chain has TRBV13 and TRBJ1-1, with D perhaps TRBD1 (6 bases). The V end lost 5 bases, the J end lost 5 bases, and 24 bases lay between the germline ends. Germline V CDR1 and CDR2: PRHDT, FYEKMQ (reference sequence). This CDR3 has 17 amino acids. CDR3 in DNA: TGTGCCAGCAGCCTTCGGACAGCCGCGGGCGGAAGTACTGAAGCTTTCTTT. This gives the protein CASSLRTAAGGSTEAFF.

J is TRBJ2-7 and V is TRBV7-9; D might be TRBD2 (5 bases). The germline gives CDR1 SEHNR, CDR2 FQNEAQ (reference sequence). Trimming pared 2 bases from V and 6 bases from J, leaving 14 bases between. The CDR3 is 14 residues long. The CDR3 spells CASSLNGERSEQYF. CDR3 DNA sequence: TGTGCCAGCAGCTTAAACGGGGAACGGTCCGAGCAGTACTTC. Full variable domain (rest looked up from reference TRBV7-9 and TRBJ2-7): DTGVSQNPRHKITKRGQNVTFRCDPISEHNRLYWYRQTLGQGPEFLTYFQNEAQLEKSRLLSDRFSAERPKGSFSTLEIQRTEQGDSAMYLCASSLNGERSEQYFGPGTRLTVT.

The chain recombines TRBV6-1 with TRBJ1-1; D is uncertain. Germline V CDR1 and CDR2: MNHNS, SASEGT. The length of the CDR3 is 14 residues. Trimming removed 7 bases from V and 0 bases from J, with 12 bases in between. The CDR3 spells CASTHDTLNTEAFF. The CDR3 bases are TGTGCCAGCACCCACGACACCTTGAACACTGAAGCTTTCTTT.

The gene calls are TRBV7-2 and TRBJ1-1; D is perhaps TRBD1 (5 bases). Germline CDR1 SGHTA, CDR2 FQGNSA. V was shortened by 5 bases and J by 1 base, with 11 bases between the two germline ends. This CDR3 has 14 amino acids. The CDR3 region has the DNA TGTGCCAGCAGCCGACAGAGCCAGAACACTGAAGCTTTCTTT. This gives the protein CASSRQSQNTEAFF.

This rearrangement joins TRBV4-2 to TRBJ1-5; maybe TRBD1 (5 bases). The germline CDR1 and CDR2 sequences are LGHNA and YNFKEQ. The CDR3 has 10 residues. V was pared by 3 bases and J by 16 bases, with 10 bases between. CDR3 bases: TGTGCCAGCAGCCAGACAGTGGGTCATTTT. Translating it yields CASSQTVGHF.

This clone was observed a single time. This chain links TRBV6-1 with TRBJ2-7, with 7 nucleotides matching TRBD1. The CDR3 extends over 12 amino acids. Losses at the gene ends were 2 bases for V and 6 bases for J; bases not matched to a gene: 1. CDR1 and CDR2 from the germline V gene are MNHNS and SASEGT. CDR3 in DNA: TGTGCCAGCAGTGAATCAGGGGGCGAGCAGTACTTC. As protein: CASSESGGEQYF.

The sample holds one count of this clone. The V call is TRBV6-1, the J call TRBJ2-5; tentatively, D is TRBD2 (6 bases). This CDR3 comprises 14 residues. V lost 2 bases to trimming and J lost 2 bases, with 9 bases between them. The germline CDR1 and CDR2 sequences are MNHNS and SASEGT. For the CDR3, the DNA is TGTGCCAGCAGTGAATTGGGGGGACAAGAGACCCAGTACTTC. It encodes CASSELGGQETQYF.

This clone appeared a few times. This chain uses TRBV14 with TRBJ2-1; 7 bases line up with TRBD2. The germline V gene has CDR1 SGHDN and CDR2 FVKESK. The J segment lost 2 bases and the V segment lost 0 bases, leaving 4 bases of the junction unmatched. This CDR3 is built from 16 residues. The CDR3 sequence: CASSQEAGLPYNEQFF. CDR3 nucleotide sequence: TGTGCCAGCAGCCAAGAAGCGGGGCTACCCTACAATGAGCAGTTCTTC.

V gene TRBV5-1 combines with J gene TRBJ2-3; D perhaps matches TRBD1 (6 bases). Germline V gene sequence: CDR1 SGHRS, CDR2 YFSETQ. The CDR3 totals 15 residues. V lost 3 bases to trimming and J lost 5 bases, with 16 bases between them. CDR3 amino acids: CASSSTGLGIDTQYF. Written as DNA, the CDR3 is TGCGCCAGCAGCTCTACAGGGTTGGGCATAGATACGCAGTATTTT.

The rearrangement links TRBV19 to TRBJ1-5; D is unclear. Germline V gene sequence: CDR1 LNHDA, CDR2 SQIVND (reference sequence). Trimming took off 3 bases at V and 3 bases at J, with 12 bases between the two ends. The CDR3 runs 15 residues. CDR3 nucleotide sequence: TGTGCCAGTAGTATGTTGGTCGCAGACAATCAGCCCCAGCATTTT. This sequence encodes CASSMLVADNQPQHF. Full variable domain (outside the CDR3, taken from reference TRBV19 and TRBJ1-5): DGGITQSPKYLFRKEGQNVTLSCEQNLNHDAMYWYRQDPGQGLRLIYYSQIVNDFQKGDIAEGYSVSREKKESFPLTVTSAQKNPTAFYLCASSMLVADNQPQHFGDGTRLSIL.

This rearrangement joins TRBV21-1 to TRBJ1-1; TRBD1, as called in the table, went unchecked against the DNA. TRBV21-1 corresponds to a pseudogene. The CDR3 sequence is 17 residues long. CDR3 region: CASSKAQTGPWNTEAFF. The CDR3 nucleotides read TGTGCCAGCAGCAAAGCGCAGACAGGACCCTGGAACACTGAAGCTTTCTTT.

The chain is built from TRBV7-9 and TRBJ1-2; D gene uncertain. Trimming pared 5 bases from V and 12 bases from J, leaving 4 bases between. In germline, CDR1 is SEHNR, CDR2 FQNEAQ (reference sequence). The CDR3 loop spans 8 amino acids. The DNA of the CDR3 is TGTGCCAGCAGCCAGGACACCTTC. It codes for CASSQDTF.

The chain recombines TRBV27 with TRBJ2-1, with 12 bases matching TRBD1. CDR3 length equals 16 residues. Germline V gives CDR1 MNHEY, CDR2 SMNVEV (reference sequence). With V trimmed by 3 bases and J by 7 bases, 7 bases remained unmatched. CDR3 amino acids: CASSFPGQGAWNEQFF. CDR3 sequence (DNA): TGTGCCAGCAGTTTCCCGGGACAGGGGGCGTGGAATGAGCAGTTCTTC.

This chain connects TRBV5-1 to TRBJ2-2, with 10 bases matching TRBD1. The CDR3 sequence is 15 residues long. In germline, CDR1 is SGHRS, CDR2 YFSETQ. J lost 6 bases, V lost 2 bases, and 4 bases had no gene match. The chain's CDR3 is CASSFDRGRSGELFF. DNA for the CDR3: TGCGCCAGCAGCTTTGACAGGGGGCGGTCCGGGGAGCTGTTTTTT.

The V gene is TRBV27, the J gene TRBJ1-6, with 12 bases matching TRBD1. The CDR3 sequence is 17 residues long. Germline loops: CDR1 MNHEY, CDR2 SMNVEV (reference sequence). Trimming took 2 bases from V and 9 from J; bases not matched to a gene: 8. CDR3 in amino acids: CASSLRGQGAGGSPLHF. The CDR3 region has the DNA TGTGCCAGCAGTTTAAGGGGACAGGGGGCAGGAGGTTCACCCCTCCACTTT.

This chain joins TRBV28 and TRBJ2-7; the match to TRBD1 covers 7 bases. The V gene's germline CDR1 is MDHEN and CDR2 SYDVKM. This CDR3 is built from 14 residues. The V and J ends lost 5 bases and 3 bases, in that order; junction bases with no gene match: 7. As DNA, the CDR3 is TGTGCCAGCAGTGCTTGGACAGGAGTCTACGAGCAGTACTTC. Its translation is CASSAWTGVYEQYF.

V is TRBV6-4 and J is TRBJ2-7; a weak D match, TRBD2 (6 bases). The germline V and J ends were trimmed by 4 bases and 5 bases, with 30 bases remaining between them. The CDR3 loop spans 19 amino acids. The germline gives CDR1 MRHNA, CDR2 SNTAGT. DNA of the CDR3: TGTGCCAGCAGTGGGAGGTTGGGTCAGGAGGGTGTTTTTCCGGACGAGCAGTACTTC. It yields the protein CASSGRLGQEGVFPDEQYF.